The clone carrying this T cell receptor beta chain was detected only a few times. Its antigen is unidentified. The data stem from a study of cytomegalovirus exposure and HLA in healthy donors. Study findings and constraints: Segments of the TCR beta V type were, in most cases, productive about 87% or about 30% of the time in an earlier analysis. With high specificity and sensitivity, the classifier reportedly diagnosed cytomegalovirus status.

Germline loops: CDR1 LNHDA, CDR2 SQIVND (reference sequence). Trimming stripped 3 bases from V and 3 bases from J, with 6 bases between. CDR3 length: 12 residues. PCR was performed using 60 Vbeta and 13 Jbeta primers. Sequenced by immunoSEQ multiplex PCR; TCRdb stores in-frame clones only, minus some. Among roughly 130,000 clones listed, 50% to 75% were seen once. The chain uses TRBV19 and TRBJ2-7; D unresolved. This TCR was sampled from a woman aged 40 to 50 in good health and CMV-seropositive. The sequenced sample consisted of PBMCs. The CDR3 coding sequence is TGTGCCAGTAGTATTGGGCACTACGAGCAGTACTTC. It is translated as CASSIGHYEQYF. Full variable domain (missing parts from reference TRBV19 and TRBJ2-7): DGGITQSPKYLFRKEGQNVTLSCEQNLNHDAMYWYRQDPGQGLRLIYYSQIVNDFQKGDIAEGYSVSREKKESFPLTVTSAQKNPTAFYLCASSIGHYEQYFGPGTRLTVT.